This TCR beta chain was captured in a study of cytomegalovirus exposure and HLA in healthy donors. The PCR employed 60 Vbeta primers together with 13 Jbeta primers. Sequenced by immunoSEQ multiplex PCR; TCRdb stores in-frame clones only, minus some. This sample has about 120,000 clones, with 65% to 90% found just once. When sampled, the donors appeared nominally healthy, though they likely had unrecorded immune exposures. About this clone itself: One end of the junction varies from germline; a read error may be responsible.

The sequenced sample was PBMCs. This sequence originates from a young man in good health and CMV-seronegative.

This chain's CDR3 is CASSSSSGANGLTF. The DNA for the CDR3 is TGCGCCAGCAGCTCGAGCTCTGGGGCCAACGGCCTGACTTTC. The V gene is TRBV5-1, the J gene TRBJ2-6; D may be TRBD1 (5 bases). This CDR3 has 14 amino acids. Germline V CDR1 and CDR2: SGHRS, YFSETQ.